This T cell receptor beta chain was recovered during a study of blood T cells in healthy people across ages. Regarding the study as a whole: PBMCs that were unsorted prevented a conclusive naive versus antigen-experienced comparison.

V lost 0 bases to trimming and J lost 1 base, with 9 bases between them. CDR3 length: 15 residues. Germline V gene data show CDR1 as LGHNA and CDR2 as YSLEER. Each sample gave at least 6 million isolated PBMCs. For the second PCR, which ran for about 7 to 11 cycles, a sample-barcoded 5' primer and a J-beta primer mix were used. Each CDR3 protein gets one entry after TCRdb re-called the 5' RACE reads with MiXCR. Here the sample spans hundreds of thousands of distinct CDR3 sequences, roughly 41% being singletons. Points on this clonotype: What it recognizes is unknown.

The sample taken for sequencing was blood. The receptor was isolated from a man at least 80 years old in good health. The chain links TRBV4-3 to TRBJ1-1, with a possible D match to TRBD1 (5 bases). The CDR3 DNA follows: TGCGCCAGCAGCCAAGATCTTGGACAGAACACTGAAGCTTTCTTT. The encoded protein is CASSQDLGQNTEAFF.